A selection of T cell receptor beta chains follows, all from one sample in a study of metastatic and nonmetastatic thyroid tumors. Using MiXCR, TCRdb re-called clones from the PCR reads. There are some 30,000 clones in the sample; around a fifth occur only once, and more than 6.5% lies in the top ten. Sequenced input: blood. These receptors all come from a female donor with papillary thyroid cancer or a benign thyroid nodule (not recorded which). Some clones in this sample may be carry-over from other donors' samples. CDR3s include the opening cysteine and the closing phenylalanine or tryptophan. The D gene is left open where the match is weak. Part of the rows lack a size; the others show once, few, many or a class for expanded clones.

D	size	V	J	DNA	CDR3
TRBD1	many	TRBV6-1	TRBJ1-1	TGTGCCAGCCCCCGACAGGGTGACACTGAAGCTTTCTTT	CASPRQGDTEAFF
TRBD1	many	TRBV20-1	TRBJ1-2	TGCAGTGCTCTGGGACAGGGGAACTATGGCTACACCTTC	CSALGQGNYGYTF
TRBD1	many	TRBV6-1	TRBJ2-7	TGTGCCAGCAGCCGCAGGGGGAACTACTACGAGCAGTACTTC	CASSRRGNYYEQYF
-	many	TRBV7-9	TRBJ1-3	TGTGCCAGCAGCCCATCTGGGCAGGTGGGCTCTGGAAACACCATATATTTT	CASSPSGQVGSGNTIYF
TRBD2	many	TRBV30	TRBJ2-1	TGTGCCTGGGTGAAGGGGAGCGGGGGAACTAGCGGGAGAAATGAGCAGTTCTTC	CAWVKGSGGTSGRNEQFF
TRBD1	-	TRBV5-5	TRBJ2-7	TGTGCCAGCAGCTTAGGGACAGGGATCGTGGTCGAGCAGTACTTC	CASSLGTGIVVEQYF
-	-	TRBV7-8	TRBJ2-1	TGTGCCAGCAGCGCAATGGACCACTACAATGAGCAGTTCTTC	CASSAMDHYNEQFF
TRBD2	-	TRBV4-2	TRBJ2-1	TGTGCCAGCAGCCCCCAAGGGACTAGCGGGAGTAATGAGCAGTTCTTC	CASSPQGTSGSNEQFF
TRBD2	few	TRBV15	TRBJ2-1	TGTGCCACCAGCAGAGATCCTACTAGCGGGAGTATCGCGTTCTTC	CATSRDPTSGSIAFF
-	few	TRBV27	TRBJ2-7	TGTGCCATCTCTGTACGGTCCTCCTACGAGCAGTACTTC	CAISVRSSYEQYF
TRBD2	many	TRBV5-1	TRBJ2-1	TGCGCCAGCAGCCCTGGTGGCCTAGCGGGAGGGAATGAGCAGTTCTTC	CASSPGGLAGGNEQFF
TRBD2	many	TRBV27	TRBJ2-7	TGTGCCAGCAGTTCCCCCGGGGGCGCGGGGGGGCCCTACGAGCAGTACTTC	CASSSPGGAGGPYEQYF
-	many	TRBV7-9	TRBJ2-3	TGTGCCAGCAGCTTACGTGGACTCACAGATACGCAGTATTTT	CASSLRGLTDTQYF
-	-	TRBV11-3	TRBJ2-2	TGTGCCAGCAGCCCGGCTCCGACAGGGGAGCTGTTTTTT	CASSPAPTGELFF
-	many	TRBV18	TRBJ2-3	TGTGCCAGCTCACCCGACGGGGTCCGAGGAGATACGCAGTATTTT	CASSPDGVRGDTQYF
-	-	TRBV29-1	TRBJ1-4	TGCAGCGCCAACGACTGGGCACACGAAAAACTGTTTTTT	CSANDWAHEKLFF
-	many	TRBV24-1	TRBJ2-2	TGTGCCACCAGTGCCCTCTCCATGAGTCCCGGGGAGCTGTTTTTT	CATSALSMSPGELFF
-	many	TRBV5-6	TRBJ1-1	TGTGCCAGCAGCTTGGTGGGATTGAACACTGAAGCTTTCTTT	CASSLVGLNTEAFF
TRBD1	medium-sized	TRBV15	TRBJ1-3	TGTGCCACCAGCAGCTGGACAGGCCACTCTGGAAACACCATATATTTT	CATSSWTGHSGNTIYF
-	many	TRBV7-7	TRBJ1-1	TGTGCTAGCAGCTTAGTCTTGGGCACTGAAGCTTTCTTT	CASSLVLGTEAFF
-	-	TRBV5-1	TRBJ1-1	TGCGCCAGCAGCTTGGTCGGGTTGATGAACACTGAAGCTTTCTTT	CASSLVGLMNTEAFF
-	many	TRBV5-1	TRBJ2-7	TGCGCCAGTTCCGGGACCTCCTACGAGCAGTACTTC	CASSGTSYEQYF
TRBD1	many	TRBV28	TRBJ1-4	TGTGCCAGCAGTCACGACAGGGGGAAGAAGGAGGCAACTAATGAAAAACTGTTTTTT	CASSHDRGKKEATNEKLFF
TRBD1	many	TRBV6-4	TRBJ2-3	TGTGCCAGCAGTGACGGGCAGGGGGCTGGCGCAGATACGCAGTATTTT	CASSDGQGAGADTQYF
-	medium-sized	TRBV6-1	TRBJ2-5	TGTGCCAGCCAGCGGCAGCGGCGACGATCGGAGACCCAGTACTTC	CASQRQRRRSETQYF
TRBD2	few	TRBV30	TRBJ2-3	TGTGCCCTGGGTGGGACTAGCGGGGGTAGCACAGATACGCAGTATTTT	CALGGTSGGSTDTQYF
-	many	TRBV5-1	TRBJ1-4	TGCGCCAGCAGCCTGGATGGGTCCTTTCGTGAAAAACTGTTTTTT	CASSLDGSFREKLFF